This entry is about one T cell receptor (beta chain). The data were taken from a study of blood T cell repertoires in COVID-19. Overall study context: Donors in the United States, Italy and Spain gave samples during acute or convalescent COVID-19. T cells, B-cell-depleted T cells, or PBMCs provided the cDNA or gDNA that served as material.

Per the original methods: Estimation of nucleated cell counts was performed using reference gene primer amplification. Sequencing was performed with immunoSEQ multiplex PCR; in TCRdb, only in-frame clones are kept and a portion is missing. V and J calls and clone size are given by that table; D and trimming were obtained from the DNA. The data hold approximately 140,000 clones, with about 70% observed a single time. The sequence was collected from an elderly man with acute or convalescent COVID-19. The specimen sequenced was peripheral blood.

In DNA, the CDR3 is TGTGCCAGCAGCCGAACCGGGACTAGCGGGGTAACAGATACGCAGTATTTT. It is translated as CASSRTGTSGVTDTQYF. The J gene is TRBJ2-3, the V gene TRBV7-9, with 13 positions matching TRBD2. There are 17 residues in the CDR3. V lost 5 bases, J lost 3 bases, and 8 bases stayed unmatched. Germline-derived CDR1 and CDR2 are SEHNR and FQNEAQ (reference sequence).